Shown below are 17 T cell receptor beta chains from a single sample sequenced in a study of CD8 T cells in ankylosing spondylitis. TCRdb reprocessed the 5' RACE reads via MiXCR and lists one record per CDR3 protein. The sample lists under 150,000 distinct CDR3 sequences, roughly an eighth occurring once. Sequencing used blood, either unsorted or a sorted T cell fraction (not recorded which). The source of these receptors is a female donor with ankylosing spondylitis or in good health (not recorded which).

This chain connects TRBV18 to TRBJ2-3; possibly TRBD2 for D (6 bases). V was trimmed by 3 bases and J by 0 bases, leaving 13 bases between them. Germline V gives CDR1 KGHSH, CDR2 LQKENI. CDR3 length: 16 residues. The CDR3 loop is CASSPSGGTSTDTQYF. In DNA, the CDR3 is TGTGCCAGCTCACCCTCGGGCGGGACGAGCACAGATACGCAGTATTTT.

This chain connects TRBV3-1 to TRBJ2-3; 8 bases match TRBD2. J was trimmed by 5 bases and V by 8 bases; bases with no gene match: 24. This CDR3 spans 19 amino acids. Looked up from germline, CDR1 is LGHDT and CDR2 is YNNKEL (reference sequence). Here the CDR3 DNA reads TGTGCCAGCTCCCGCTCGGGGGAGGCGGGGGGTCTCCGGGGAGATACGCAGTATTTT. As protein: CASSRSGEAGGLRGDTQYF.

Details on this clonotype: Possible read error: a much larger clone is one base away. This sequence joins TRBV29-1 and TRBJ2-2; 7 bases are shared with TRBD1. Trimming cost V 7 bases and J 5 bases; bases outside gene matches: 1. The CDR3 loop spans 11 amino acids. Germline lookup yields CDR1 SQVTM and CDR2 ANQGSEA. The CDR3 spells CSAGGTGELFF. The CDR3 DNA is TGCAGCGCAGGGGGTACCGGGGAGCTGTTTTTT.

CDR3 nucleotide sequence: TGCGCCAGCAGTACTACGAACACCGGGGAGCTGTTTTTT. Protein product: CASSTTNTGELFF. The chain joins TRBV5-1 to TRBJ2-2; D gene ambiguous. Germline V CDR1 and CDR2: SGHRS, YFSETQ. Trimming removed 5 bases from V and 0 bases from J, with 5 bases in between. The CDR3 runs to 13 residues.

This clonotype was counted ten times or more. The chain carries TRBV5-1 and TRBJ2-1; TRBD2 aligns across 13 bases. The trim removed 2 bases at V and 3 bases at J, leaving 2 bases unmatched. The V gene's germline CDR1 is SGHRS and CDR2 YFSETQ. The CDR3 totals 16 residues. The CDR3 here is CASSLLAGGSYNEQFF. In nucleotides, the CDR3 is TGCGCCAGCAGCTTACTAGCGGGGGGGAGCTACAATGAGCAGTTCTTC.

The table lists this clonotype with many counts. This chain joins TRBV12-3 or TRBV12-4 and TRBJ1-1, with 9 nucleotides matching TRBD1. With 5 bases clipped from V and 4 bases from J, the junction kept 8 bases outside the gene matches. The CDR3 length is 15 residues. Here the CDR3 DNA reads TGTGCCAGCAGTCGTACAGGGGGCGCCGGCACTGAAGCTTTCTTT. Translating gives CASSRTGGAGTEAFF.

J is TRBJ2-7 and V is TRBV16; possible D gene TRBD1, 5 bases. V was cut by 2 bases and J by 0 bases, with 5 bases left in between. The length of the CDR3 is 13 residues. The germline CDR1 and CDR2 sequences are KGHSY and FQNENV. CDR3 region: CASSQDSSYEQYF. CDR3 DNA sequence: TGTGCCAGCAGCCAAGACAGCTCCTACGAGCAGTACTTC.

The V gene is TRBV28, the J gene TRBJ2-2, with D perhaps matching TRBD2 (6 bases). The CDR3 totals 13 residues. V shed 6 bases and J shed 6 bases, with 11 bases lying between them. The germline gives CDR1 MDHEN, CDR2 SYDVKM. This CDR3 is CASREGLAGELFF. The CDR3 nucleotides read TGTGCCAGCAGGGAGGGCCTCGCCGGGGAGCTGTTTTTT.

This clonotype was observed at least ten times. The rearrangement joins TRBV12-3 or TRBV12-4 to TRBJ2-2, with a possible D match to TRBD1 (6 bases). V was shortened by 7 bases and J by 13 bases, with 19 bases between the two germline ends. This CDR3 spans 13 amino acids. The DNA of the CDR3 is TGTGCCAGCAATCCGGGGACGGACAGACGGCTGTTTTTT. It specifies CASNPGTDRRLFF.

This chain joins TRBV28 and TRBJ2-1, with D possibly being TRBD1 (5 bases). Germline-derived CDR1 and CDR2 are MDHEN and SYDVKM. Deletions cut 3 bases from V and 8 bases from J, with 20 bases between. The CDR3 is made up of 16 amino acids. CDR3 loop: CASSFGTDPGAYEQFF. In DNA form, the CDR3 reads TGTGCCAGCAGTTTTGGAACCGACCCTGGGGCGTATGAGCAGTTCTTC. The whole variable domain, remainder taken from reference TRBV28 and TRBJ2-1, is DVKVTQSSRYLVKRTGEKVFLECVQDMDHENMFWYRQDPGLGLRLIYFSYDVKMKEKGDIPEGYSVSREKKERFSLILESASTNQTSMYLCASSFGTDPGAYEQFFGPGTRLTVL.

This clonotype was recorded many times. V and J are TRBV10-3 and TRBJ1-3, with D possibly matching TRBD1 (5 bases). V gave up 3 bases and J gave up 0 bases, with 6 bases separating them. The CDR3 is made up of 14 amino acids. Germline CDR1 is ENHRY and CDR2 is SYGVKD. CDR3 residues: CAISERGSGNTIYF. CDR3 DNA: TGTGCCATCAGTGAAAGGGGCTCTGGAAACACCATATATTTT.

The chain combines TRBV11-2 with TRBJ2-3; TRBD2 matches 8 bases. Germline V lookup: CDR1 SGHAT, CDR2 FQNNGV. V trimming: 0 bases; J trimming: 0 bases; junction bases outside the gene matches: 8. The CDR3 has 18 amino acids. The DNA of the CDR3 is TGTGCCAGCAGCTTAGATCAGCGGGGGAGGGACAGCACAGATACGCAGTATTTT. It yields the protein CASSLDQRGRDSTDTQYF.

The rearrangement uses TRBV5-1 and TRBJ2-5; no definite D call. The CDR3 has 16 residues. Germline CDR1 and CDR2: SGHRS and YFSETQ. The ends were cut back, 4 bases at V and 0 bases at J, with 16 bases in the middle. The CDR3 reads CASSGRIAPYQETQYF. CDR3 nucleotide sequence: TGCGCCAGCAGCGGGCGGATCGCGCCTTACCAAGAGACCCAGTACTTC.

In its sample, this clonotype was seen a few times. V is TRBV7-9 and J is TRBJ2-1; D ambiguous. With 5 bases removed from V and 5 bases from J, the gap between germline ends came to 10 bases. In germline, CDR1 is SEHNR, CDR2 FQNEAQ (reference sequence). This CDR3 region has 13 residues. As DNA, the CDR3 is TGTGCCAGCAGCCCCGTTACGGACAATGAGCAGTTCTTC. It translates to CASSPVTDNEQFF.

This clonotype was observed many times. The CDR3 DNA follows: TGTGCCAGCAGCCAAGATTTGGCAGGGCGGGTCTATGGCTACACCTTC. It yields the protein CASSQDLAGRVYGYTF. The chain uses TRBV3-1 and TRBJ1-2; maybe TRBD1 (5 bases). The V and J ends lost 0 bases and 4 bases respectively, with 15 bases between them. Germline V lookup: CDR1 LGHDT, CDR2 YNNKEL (reference sequence). CDR3 length: 16 residues.

At least ten counts were recorded for this clonotype. The chain couples TRBV18 to TRBJ2-1; D not certain. This CDR3 spans 11 amino acids. The V gene lost 5 bases and the J gene lost 10 bases, with 9 bases spanning the gap. CDR1 is KGHSH and CDR2 is LQKENI in the germline V gene. CDR3 DNA: TGTGCCAGCTCAGTCACCTTGGAGCAGTTCTTC. Its translation: CASSVTLEQFF.

The chain couples TRBV7-9 to TRBJ1-1; D may be TRBD1 (5 bases). The CDR3 is made up of 16 amino acids. V lost 5 bases and J lost 3, with 19 bases in between. From germline, CDR1 is SEHNR and CDR2 FQNEAQ (reference sequence). The CDR3 bases are TGTGCCAGCAGCCTGATCGGGGGAGGGATGGACACTGAAGCTTTCTTT. Protein sequence: CASSLIGGGMDTEAFF.